This is a list of T cell receptor beta chains from one sample in a study of CD8 T cells in ankylosing spondylitis. TCRdb reprocessed the 5' RACE reads via MiXCR and lists one record per CDR3 protein. This table has about 390,000 distinct CDR3 sequences, approximately 20% appearing once. The source material was blood, either unsorted or a sorted T cell fraction (not recorded which). These receptors came from a male donor with ankylosing spondylitis. CDR3s include the opening cysteine and the closing phenylalanine or tryptophan. A D gene is named only where the DNA matches it firmly. Only part of the rows carry a size: once, few, many, or a class if the clone is expanded.

>TRBJ2-2|NA|few|TRBV9
CASSEGLTGELFF
TGTGCCAGCAGCGAGGGACTGACCGGGGAGCTGTTTTTT
>TRBJ2-3|NA|NA|TRBV7-9
CASSLGGRVRSTDTQYF
TGTGCCAGCAGCTTAGGGGGGCGTGTGCGGAGCACAGATACGCAGTATTTT
>TRBJ2-3|NA|NA|TRBV6-5
CASSYTSAASTDTQYF
TGTGCCAGCAGTTACACGTCAGCAGCTAGCACAGATACGCAGTATTTT
>TRBJ2-7|NA|few|TRBV7-2
CASSEQIGEQYF
TGTGCCAGCAGCGAGCAGATTGGGGAGCAGTACTTC
>TRBJ2-1|TRBD2|few|TRBV14
CASSPAGLLYNEQFF
TGTGCCAGCAGCCCAGCGGGACTACTCTACAATGAGCAGTTCTTC
>TRBJ2-7|NA|few|TRBV29-1
CSVTRTNSYEQYF
TGCAGCGTTACGAGGACAAACTCCTACGAGCAGTACTTC
>TRBJ2-5|NA|NA|TRBV7-2
CASSPQEGKETQYF
TGTGCCAGCAGCCCCCAGGAGGGGAAGGAGACCCAGTACTTC
>TRBJ1-6|NA|NA|TRBV2
CASTGPPDHGRSPLHF
TGTGCCAGCACCGGCCCCCCGGACCATGGGCGTTCACCCCTCCACTTT
>TRBJ2-5|NA|NA|TRBV7-2
CASSSGQTQETQYF
TGTGCCAGCAGCTCCGGACAGACCCAAGAGACCCAGTACTTC
>TRBJ1-5|NA|few|TRBV28
CASSLWQGINQPQHF
TGTGCCAGCAGTTTATGGCAGGGGATCAATCAGCCCCAGCATTTT
>TRBJ2-2|NA|NA|TRBV15
CATSRERGTGELFF
TGTGCCACCAGCAGAGAAAGGGGCACCGGGGAGCTGTTTTTT
>TRBJ1-1|NA|NA|TRBV24-1
CATSESGPGYTEAFF
TGTGCCACCAGTGAATCCGGCCCCGGGTACACTGAAGCTTTCTTT
>TRBJ2-2|NA|few|TRBV12-3/TRBV12-4
CASRPGSHTGELFF
TGTGCCAGCAGGCCGGGTTCGCACACCGGGGAGCTGTTTTTT
>TRBJ1-1|NA|NA|TRBV2
CASKPLGAPTEAFF
TGTGCCAGCAAGCCTTTGGGGGCGCCCACTGAAGCTTTCTTT
>TRBJ1-2|NA|NA|TRBV12-3/TRBV12-4
CASTMGFPGYTF
TGTGCCAGCACCATGGGCTTCCCCGGCTACACCTTC
>TRBJ2-1|NA|medium-sized|TRBV7-3
CASSLSYNEQFF
TGTGCCAGCAGCTTAAGTTACAATGAGCAGTTCTTC
>TRBJ2-1|TRBD2|NA|TRBV7-9
CASSSTSGRARNEQFF
TGTGCCAGCAGTTCAACTAGCGGGAGGGCCCGCAATGAGCAGTTCTTC
>TRBJ2-5|TRBD2|NA|TRBV5-1
CASSIGLAGGRWAQYF
TGCGCCAGCAGCATCGGACTAGCGGGAGGGCGTTGGGCCCAGTACTTC
>TRBJ2-7|TRBD1|many|TRBV7-2
CASRPTGSYEQYF
TGTGCCAGCAGACCGACAGGGAGCTACGAGCAGTACTTC
>TRBJ2-1|NA|NA|TRBV5-1
CASSLDGSTPLGQFF
TGCGCCAGCAGCTTGGACGGGAGTACCCCTTTGGGGCAGTTCTTC
>TRBJ2-5|TRBD1|NA|TRBV5-4
CASSLRTGGGETQYF
TGTGCCAGCAGCTTGAGGACAGGGGGCGGAGAGACCCAGTACTTC
>TRBJ1-3|NA|NA|TRBV11-2
CASSRGDANYLTSGNTIYF
TGTGCCAGCAGCCGGGGGGACGCAAACTACTTAACCTCTGGAAACACCATATATTTT
>TRBJ2-3|NA|NA|TRBV20-1
CSASASGTDTQYF
TGCAGTGCTAGCGCTAGCGGCACAGATACGCAGTATTTT
>TRBJ2-1|TRBD2|few|TRBV7-2
CASSSGLAVSYNEQFF
TGTGCCAGCAGCTCCGGACTAGCGGTTTCCTACAATGAGCAGTTCTTC
>TRBJ1-1|TRBD1|NA|TRBV5-1
CASSLILQTGAGAFF
TGCGCCAGCAGCTTAATTTTACAGACAGGGGCGGGAGCTTTCTTT
>TRBJ2-3|NA|few|TRBV28
CASSSLAGTDTQYF
TGTGCCAGCAGTTCACTAGCAGGCACAGATACGCAGTATTTT
>TRBJ2-5|NA|many|TRBV20-1
CSARDQASEHIKTQYF
TGCAGTGCTAGAGATCAAGCTAGCGAGCACATCAAGACCCAGTACTTC
>TRBJ2-3|TRBD1|few|TRBV6-5
CASSSRTGVTDTQYF
TGTGCCAGCAGCTCCCGGACAGGGGTCACAGATACGCAGTATTTT